Included here is one TCR beta chain sequence, with context. TCRdb re-called the RT-PCR reads through MiXCR, storing one row per CDR3 protein. Found here are about 150,000 distinct CDR3 sequences, about two fifths of them singletons; the top ten hold around 50%. The CDR3 contains 12 residues. CDR1 DFQATT and CDR2 SNEGSKA come from the germline V gene (reference sequence). V lost 2 bases and J 5 bases, leaving 9 bases between the germline ends. The data belong to a study of patients and donors after allogeneic stem cell transplantation. This TCR derives from a human donor who was either an allogeneic HSCT recipient or a stem cell or donor lymphocyte infusion donor (not recorded which). It is not recorded whose cells these are; they may come from a transplant donor. Input material: blood, either unsorted or a sorted T cell fraction (not recorded which). The J gene is TRBJ1-2, the V gene TRBV20-1, with a possible D match to TRBD1 (5 bases). The CDR3 region has the DNA TGCAGTGCTAGATCGGGGGTTTATGGCTACACCTTC. It codes for CSARSGVYGYTF.